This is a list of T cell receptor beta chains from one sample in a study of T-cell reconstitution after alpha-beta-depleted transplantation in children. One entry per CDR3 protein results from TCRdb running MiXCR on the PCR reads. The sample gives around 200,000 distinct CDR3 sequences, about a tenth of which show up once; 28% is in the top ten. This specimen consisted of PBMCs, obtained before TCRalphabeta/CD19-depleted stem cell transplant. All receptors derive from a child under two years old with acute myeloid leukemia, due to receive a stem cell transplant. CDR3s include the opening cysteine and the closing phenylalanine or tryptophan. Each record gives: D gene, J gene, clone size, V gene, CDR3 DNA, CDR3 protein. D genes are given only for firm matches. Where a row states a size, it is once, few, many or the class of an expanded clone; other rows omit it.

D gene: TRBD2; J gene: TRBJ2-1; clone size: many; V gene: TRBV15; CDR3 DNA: TGTGCCACCGAGCGGGGTAGCTCCTACAATGAGCAGTTCTTC; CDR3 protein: CATERGSSYNEQFF
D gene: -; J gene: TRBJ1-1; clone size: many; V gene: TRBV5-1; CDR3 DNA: TGCGCCAGCAGCTCGGTGGGGGGTTTTGAAGCTTTCTTT; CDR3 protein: CASSSVGGFEAFF
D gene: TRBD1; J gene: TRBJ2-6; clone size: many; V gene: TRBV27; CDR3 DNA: TGTGCCTCCCGGGACAGGGGGTCCGGGGCCAACGTCCTGACTTTC; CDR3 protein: CASRDRGSGANVLTF
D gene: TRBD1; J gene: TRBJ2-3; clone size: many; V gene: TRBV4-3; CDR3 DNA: TGTGCCAGCAGTTTGACAGGGGCAGATACGCAGTATTTT; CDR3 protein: CASSLTGADTQYF
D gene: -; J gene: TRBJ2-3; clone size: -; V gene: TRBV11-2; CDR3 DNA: TGTGCCAGCAGCTTAACCCCGGCCACTAGCCTAAGCACAGATACGCAGTATTTT; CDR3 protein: CASSLTPATSLSTDTQYF
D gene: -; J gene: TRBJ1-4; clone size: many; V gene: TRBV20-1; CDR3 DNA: TGCAGTGCTAGAGGAGGGAATGAAAAACTGTTTTTT; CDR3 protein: CSARGGNEKLFF
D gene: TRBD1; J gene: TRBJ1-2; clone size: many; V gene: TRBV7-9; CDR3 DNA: TGTGCCAGCAGCCCTTGGGACAGGAACTATGGCTACACCTTC; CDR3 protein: CASSPWDRNYGYTF
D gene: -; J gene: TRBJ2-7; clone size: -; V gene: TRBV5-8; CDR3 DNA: TGTGCCAGCAGCTCCAGGTCGGGTTTTTACGAGCAGTACTTC; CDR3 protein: CASSSRSGFYEQYF
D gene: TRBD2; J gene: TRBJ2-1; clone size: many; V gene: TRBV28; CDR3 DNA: TGTGCCAGCAGTTCTCGGGCGGGAGGGCCGGTGGAGCAGTTCTTC; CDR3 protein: CASSSRAGGPVEQFF
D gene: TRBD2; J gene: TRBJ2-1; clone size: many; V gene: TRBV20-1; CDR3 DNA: TGCAGTGCTGCCAGACGACTAGCGGGTAACAATGAGCAGTTCTTC; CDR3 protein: CSAARRLAGNNEQFF
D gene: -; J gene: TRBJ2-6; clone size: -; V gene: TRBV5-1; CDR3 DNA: TGCGCCAGCGGGGACGGAAGCTCTGGGGCCAACGTCCTGACTTTC; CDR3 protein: CASGDGSSGANVLTF
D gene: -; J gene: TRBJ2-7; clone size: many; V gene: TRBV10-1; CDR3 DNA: TGCGCCAGCAGTGAACCGGGAGTCCAAAACGAGCAGTACTTC; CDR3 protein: CASSEPGVQNEQYF
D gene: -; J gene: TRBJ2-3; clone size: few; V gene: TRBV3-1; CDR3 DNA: TGTGCCAGCAGCCACCCCATTTCGACACCTAGCACAGATACGCAGTATTTT; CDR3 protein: CASSHPISTPSTDTQYF
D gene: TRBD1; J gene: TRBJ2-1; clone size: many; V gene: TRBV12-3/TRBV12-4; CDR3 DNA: TGTGCCAGCAGCTTGGGACAGGGTCTCTCCTACAATGAGCAGTTCTTC; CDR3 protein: CASSLGQGLSYNEQFF
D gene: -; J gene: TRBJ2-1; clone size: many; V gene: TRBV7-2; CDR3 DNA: TGTGCCAGCAGCTCGGGATCCTACAATGAGCAGTTCTTC; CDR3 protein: CASSSGSYNEQFF
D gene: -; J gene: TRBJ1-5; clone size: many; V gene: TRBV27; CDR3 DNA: TGTGCCAGCAGCCGCAGGGAGAATCAGCCCCAGCATTTT; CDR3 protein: CASSRRENQPQHF
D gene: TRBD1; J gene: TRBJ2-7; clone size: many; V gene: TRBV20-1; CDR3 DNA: TGCAGTGCTAGGGAAGACAGGGGTTATATCTACGAGCAGTACTTC; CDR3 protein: CSAREDRGYIYEQYF
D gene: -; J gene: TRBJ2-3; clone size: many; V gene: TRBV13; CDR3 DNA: TGTGCCAGCAGCTTACGCGTCCTAGCGCGCACAGATACGCAGTATTTT; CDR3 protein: CASSLRVLARTDTQYF
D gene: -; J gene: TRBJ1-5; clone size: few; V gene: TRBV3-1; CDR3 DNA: TGTGCCAGCAGTCTGTCGACATCCAGGACGGGCAATCAGCCCCAGCATTTT; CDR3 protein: CASSLSTSRTGNQPQHF
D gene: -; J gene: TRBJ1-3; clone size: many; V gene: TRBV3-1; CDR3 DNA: TGTGCCAGCAGCCAAGATTGGGACCCCGGAGTCACCATATATTTT; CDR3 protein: CASSQDWDPGVTIYF
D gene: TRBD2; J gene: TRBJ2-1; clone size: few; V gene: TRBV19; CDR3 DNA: TGTGCCAGTAGTACGCGGACTAGCGGCCGATCCTACAATGAGCAGTTCTTC; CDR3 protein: CASSTRTSGRSYNEQFF
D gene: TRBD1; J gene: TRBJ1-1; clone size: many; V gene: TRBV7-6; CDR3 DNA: TGTGCCAGCAGCCTCTTGGACAGGCCCGATGGGGCTTTCTTT; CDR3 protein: CASSLLDRPDGAFF
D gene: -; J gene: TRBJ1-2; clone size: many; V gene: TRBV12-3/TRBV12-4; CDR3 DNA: TGTGCCAGCAGCCTGAGTTTGGGAGGCTACACCTTC; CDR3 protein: CASSLSLGGYTF
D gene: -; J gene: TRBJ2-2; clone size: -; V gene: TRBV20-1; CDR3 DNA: TGCAGTGCTATGGCAGTGAACACCGGGGAGCTGTTTTTT; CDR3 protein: CSAMAVNTGELFF
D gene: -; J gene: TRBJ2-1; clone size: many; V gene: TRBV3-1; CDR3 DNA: TGTGCCAGCAGCCAATGGACTAATGAGCAGTTCTTC; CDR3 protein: CASSQWTNEQFF
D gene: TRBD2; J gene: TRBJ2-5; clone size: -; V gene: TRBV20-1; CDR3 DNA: TGCAGTGCTAGAGATCAGGGACTAGCGGTCGTTGAGACCCAGTACTTC; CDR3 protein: CSARDQGLAVVETQYF
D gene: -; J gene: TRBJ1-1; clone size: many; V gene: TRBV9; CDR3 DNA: TGTGCCAGCTCAGGGAAGGGCATGAACACTGAAGCTTTCTTT; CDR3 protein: CASSGKGMNTEAFF
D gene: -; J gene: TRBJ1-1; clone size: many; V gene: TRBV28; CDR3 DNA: TGTGCCAGCACCGGCGACACTGAAGCTTTCTTT; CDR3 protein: CASTGDTEAFF
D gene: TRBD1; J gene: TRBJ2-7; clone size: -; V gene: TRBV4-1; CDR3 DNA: TGCGCCAGCAGCCAGGACGGGGACAGGGGAGGCCCGCAGTACTTC; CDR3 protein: CASSQDGDRGGPQYF
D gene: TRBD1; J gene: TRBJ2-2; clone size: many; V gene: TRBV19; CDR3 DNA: TGTGCCAGTAGGTTGGACAGGGCCACCGGGGAGCTGTTTTTT; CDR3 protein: CASRLDRATGELFF
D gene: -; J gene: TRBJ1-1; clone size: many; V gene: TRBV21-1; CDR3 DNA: TGTGCCAGCAGCAAAGCAAGGACAGGGGTGGGGAACACTGAAGCTTTCTTT; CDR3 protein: CASSKARTGVGNTEAFF
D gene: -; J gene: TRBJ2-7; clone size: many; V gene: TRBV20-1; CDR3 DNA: TGCAGTGCTAGACCAGGGACGTGGTCCTACGAGCAGTACTTC; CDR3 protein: CSARPGTWSYEQYF
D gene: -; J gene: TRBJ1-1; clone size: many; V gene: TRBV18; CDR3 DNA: TGTGCCAGCTCACTGTACAGGGAGAACACTGAAGCTTTCTTT; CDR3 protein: CASSLYRENTEAFF
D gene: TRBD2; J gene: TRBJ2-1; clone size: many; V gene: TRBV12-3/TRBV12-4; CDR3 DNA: TGTGCCAGCGAACCAGCGGGATTATACAATGAGCAGTTCTTC; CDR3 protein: CASEPAGLYNEQFF
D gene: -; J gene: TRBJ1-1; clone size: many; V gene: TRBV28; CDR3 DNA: TGTGCCAGCAGTATGGGACACACGTTAATTATGAACACTGAAGCTTTCTTT; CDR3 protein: CASSMGHTLIMNTEAFF
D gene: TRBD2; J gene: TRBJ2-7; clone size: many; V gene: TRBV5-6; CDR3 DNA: TGTGCCAGCAGCTCCCCTGGGCTAGCGGAAACTAGATCCTACGAGCAGTACTTC; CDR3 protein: CASSSPGLAETRSYEQYF
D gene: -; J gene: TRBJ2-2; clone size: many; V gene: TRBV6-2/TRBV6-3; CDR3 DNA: TGTGCTACTGACCCCGAGCGAAACACCGGGGAGCTGTTTTTT; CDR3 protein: CATDPERNTGELFF
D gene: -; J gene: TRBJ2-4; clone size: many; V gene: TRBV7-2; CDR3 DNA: TGTGCCAGCAGCTTTCGCCAAAAAAACATTCAGTACTTC; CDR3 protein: CASSFRQKNIQYF
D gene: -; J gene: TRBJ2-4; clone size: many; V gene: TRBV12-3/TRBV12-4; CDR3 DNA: TGTGCCAGCAGGGGGGACACACAAAACATTCAGTACTTC; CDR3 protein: CASRGDTQNIQYF
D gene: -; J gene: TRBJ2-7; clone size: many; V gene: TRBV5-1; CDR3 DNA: TGCGCCAGCAGCTCGGAGGGACTTTCGTACGAGCAGTACTTC; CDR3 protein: CASSSEGLSYEQYF
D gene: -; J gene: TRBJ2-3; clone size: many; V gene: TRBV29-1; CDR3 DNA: TGCAGCGGCCTCGCTATGGATACGCAGTATTTT; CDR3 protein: CSGLAMDTQYF
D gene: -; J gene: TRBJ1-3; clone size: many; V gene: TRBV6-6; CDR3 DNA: TGTGCCAGCAGTTATAAGGCGGACACCATATATTTT; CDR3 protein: CASSYKADTIYF
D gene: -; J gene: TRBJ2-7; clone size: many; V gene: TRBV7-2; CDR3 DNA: TGTGCCAGCAGCTACGGTAGCCACGAGCAGTACTTC; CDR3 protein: CASSYGSHEQYF
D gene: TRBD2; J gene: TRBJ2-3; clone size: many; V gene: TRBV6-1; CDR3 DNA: TGTGCCAGCAGAGAACTAGCGGGTTCCACAGATACGCAGTATTTT; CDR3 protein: CASRELAGSTDTQYF
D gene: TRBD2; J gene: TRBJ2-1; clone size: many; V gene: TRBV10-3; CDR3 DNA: TGTGCCATCAGTGAGGGGGGGACTAGCGGGAACTACAATGAGCAGTTCTTC; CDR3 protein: CAISEGGTSGNYNEQFF
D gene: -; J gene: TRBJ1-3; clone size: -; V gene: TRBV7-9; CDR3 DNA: TGTGCCAGCAGCTATGCGACTGGACAGGGAAACACCATATATTTT; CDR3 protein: CASSYATGQGNTIYF